This T cell receptor (beta chain) emerged from a study of CXCR3-negative and CXCR3-positive naive CD8 T cells. TRB cDNA was prepared as libraries by UMI-labeled 5' RACE. No DNA is given; TCRdb re-called the 5' RACE reads and lists each CDR3 protein once. The sample table includes tens of thousands of distinct CDR3 sequences. In germline, CDR1 is MNHEY, CDR2 SMNVEV (reference sequence). The CDR3 is 16 residues long. The study, taken as a whole, reports: CXCR3 expression dropped partially after cryopreservation, and most assays relied on fresh PBMCs.

A word on this clonotype: Its antigen is unidentified.

Material: memory CD8+ T cells from blood. The genes are TRBV27 and TRBJ2-1; the D call from TCRdb, TRBD1, cannot be confirmed without DNA. The clonotype was recovered from a human donor in good health. Some clones in this sample may be carry-over from other donors' samples. The CDR3 sequence is CASSLSGTGIVNEQFF.